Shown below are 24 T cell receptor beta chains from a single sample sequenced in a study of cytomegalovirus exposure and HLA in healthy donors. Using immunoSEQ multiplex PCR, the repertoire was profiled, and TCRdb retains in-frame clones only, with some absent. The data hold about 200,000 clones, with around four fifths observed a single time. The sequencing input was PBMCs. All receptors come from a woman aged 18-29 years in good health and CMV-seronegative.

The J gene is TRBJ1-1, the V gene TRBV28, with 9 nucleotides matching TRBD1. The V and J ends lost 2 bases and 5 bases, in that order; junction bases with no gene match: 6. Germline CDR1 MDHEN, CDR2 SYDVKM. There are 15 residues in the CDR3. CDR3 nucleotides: TGTGCCAGCAGTTTAGGTGGACAGGGGAGGACTGAAGCTTTCTTT. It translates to CASSLGGQGRTEAFF.

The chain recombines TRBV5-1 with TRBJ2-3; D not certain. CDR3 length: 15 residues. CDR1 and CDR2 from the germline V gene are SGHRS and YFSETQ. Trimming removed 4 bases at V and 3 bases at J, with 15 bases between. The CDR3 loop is CASSPAERTTDTQYF. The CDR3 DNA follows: TGCGCCAGCAGCCCTGCGGAAAGAACAACAGATACGCAGTATTTT.

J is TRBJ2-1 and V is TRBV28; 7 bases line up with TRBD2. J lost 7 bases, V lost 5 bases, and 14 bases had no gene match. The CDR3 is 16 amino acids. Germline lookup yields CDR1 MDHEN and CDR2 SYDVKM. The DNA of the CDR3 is TGTGCCAGCAGTAAAACTAGCGTTCGGCACAAAAATGAGCAGTTCTTC. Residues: CASSKTSVRHKNEQFF.

CDR3 nucleotide sequence: TGTGCCAGCAGTTTATCGGCGGGAGGGCGCCACGAGCAGTACTTC. It specifies CASSLSAGGRHEQYF. The chain recombines TRBV27 with TRBJ2-7, with 9 bases aligning to TRBD2. CDR1 MNHEY and CDR2 SMNVEV come from the germline V gene (reference sequence). Trimming cost V 0 bases and J 5 bases; bases outside gene matches: 5. This CDR3 spans 15 amino acids.

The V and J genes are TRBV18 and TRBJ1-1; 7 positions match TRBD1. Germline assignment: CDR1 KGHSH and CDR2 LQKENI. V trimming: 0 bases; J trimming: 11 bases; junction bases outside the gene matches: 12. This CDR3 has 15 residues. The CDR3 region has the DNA TGTGCCAGCTCACCACCGGGACAGTCAACTCTCGAGGCTTTCTTT. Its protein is CASSPPGQSTLEAFF.

The CDR3 here is CASSPLAGGFSGEQYF. CDR3 DNA sequence: TGTGCCAGCTCTCCCCTAGCGGGAGGTTTTTCGGGTGAGCAGTACTTC. V gene TRBV27 combines with J gene TRBJ2-7; 11 bases match TRBD2. The CDR3 totals 16 residues. The germline gives CDR1 MNHEY, CDR2 SMNVEV (reference sequence). The ends lost 8 bases at V and 7 bases at J; junction bases unmatched: 16.

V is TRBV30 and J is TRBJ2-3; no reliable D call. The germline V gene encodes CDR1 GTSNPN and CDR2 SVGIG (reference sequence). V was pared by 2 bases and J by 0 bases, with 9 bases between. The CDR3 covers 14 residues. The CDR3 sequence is CAWSLKGSTDTQYF. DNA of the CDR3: TGTGCCTGGAGTTTGAAAGGCAGCACAGATACGCAGTATTTT.

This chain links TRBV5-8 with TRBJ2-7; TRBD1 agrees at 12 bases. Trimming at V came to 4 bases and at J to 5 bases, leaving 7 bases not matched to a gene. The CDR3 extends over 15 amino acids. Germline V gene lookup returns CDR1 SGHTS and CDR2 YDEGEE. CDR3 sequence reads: CASSLTGQGANEQYF. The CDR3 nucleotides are TGTGCCAGCAGCCTCACGGGACAGGGGGCCAACGAGCAGTACTTC.

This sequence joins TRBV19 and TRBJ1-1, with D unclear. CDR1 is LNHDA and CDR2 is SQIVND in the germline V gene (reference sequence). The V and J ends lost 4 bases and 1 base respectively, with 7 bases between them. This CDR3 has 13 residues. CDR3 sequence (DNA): TGTGCCAGTAGTAGGGAGCCGAACACTGAAGCTTTCTTT. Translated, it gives CASSREPNTEAFF.

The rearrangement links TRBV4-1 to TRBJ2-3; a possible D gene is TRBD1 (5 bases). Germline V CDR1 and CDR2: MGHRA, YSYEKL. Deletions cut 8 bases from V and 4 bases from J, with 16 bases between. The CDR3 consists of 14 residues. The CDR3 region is CASRLGPVADTQYF. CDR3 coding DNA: TGCGCCAGCCGGCTGGGGCCTGTCGCAGATACGCAGTATTTT.

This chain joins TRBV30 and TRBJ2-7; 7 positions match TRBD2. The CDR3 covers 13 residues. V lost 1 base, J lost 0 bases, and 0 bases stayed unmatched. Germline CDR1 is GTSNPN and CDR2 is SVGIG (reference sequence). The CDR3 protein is CAWSGGGSYEQYF. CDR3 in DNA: TGTGCCTGGAGTGGCGGGGGCTCCTACGAGCAGTACTTC.

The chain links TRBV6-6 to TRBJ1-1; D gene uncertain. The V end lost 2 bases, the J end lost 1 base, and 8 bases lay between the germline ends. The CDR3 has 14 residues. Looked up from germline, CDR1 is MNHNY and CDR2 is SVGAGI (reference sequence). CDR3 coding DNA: TGTGCCAGCAGTTACGTTCCTGGGAACACTGAAGCTTTCTTT. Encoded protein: CASSYVPGNTEAFF.

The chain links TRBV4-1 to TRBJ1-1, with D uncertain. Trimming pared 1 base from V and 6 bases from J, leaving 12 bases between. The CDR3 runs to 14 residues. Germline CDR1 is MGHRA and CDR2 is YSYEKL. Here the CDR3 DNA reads TGCGCCAGCAGCCAAGTCGGAGGATGGCCTGAAGCTTTCTTT. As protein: CASSQVGGWPEAFF.

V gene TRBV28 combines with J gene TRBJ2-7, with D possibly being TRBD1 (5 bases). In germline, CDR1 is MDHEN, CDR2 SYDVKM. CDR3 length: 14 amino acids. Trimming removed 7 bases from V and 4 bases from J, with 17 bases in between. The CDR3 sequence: CASNPRPGLYEQYF. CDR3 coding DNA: TGTGCCAGCAACCCTCGGCCAGGGTTATACGAGCAGTACTTC.

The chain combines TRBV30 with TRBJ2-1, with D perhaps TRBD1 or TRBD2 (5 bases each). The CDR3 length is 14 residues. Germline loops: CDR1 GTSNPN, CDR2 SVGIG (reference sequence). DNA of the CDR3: TGTGCGGATCGGGGCCCATCCCTTTACAATGAGCAGTTCTTC. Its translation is CADRGPSLYNEQFF.

CDR3 region: CASSPEGGSQETQYF. The CDR3 bases are TGTGCCAGCAGCCCTGAGGGGGGGAGTCAAGAGACCCAGTACTTC. The chain combines TRBV11-2 with TRBJ2-5, with a tentative D call TRBD2 (7 bases). The CDR3 loop spans 15 amino acids. V was trimmed by 5 bases and J by 2 bases, leaving 15 bases between them. From germline, CDR1 is SGHAT and CDR2 FQNNGV.

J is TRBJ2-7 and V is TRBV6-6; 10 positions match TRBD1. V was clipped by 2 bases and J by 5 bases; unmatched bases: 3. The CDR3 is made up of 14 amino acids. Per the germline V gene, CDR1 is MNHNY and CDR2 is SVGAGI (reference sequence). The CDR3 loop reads CASSYGDRGDEQYF. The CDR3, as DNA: TGTGCCAGCAGTTACGGGGACAGGGGAGACGAGCAGTACTTC.

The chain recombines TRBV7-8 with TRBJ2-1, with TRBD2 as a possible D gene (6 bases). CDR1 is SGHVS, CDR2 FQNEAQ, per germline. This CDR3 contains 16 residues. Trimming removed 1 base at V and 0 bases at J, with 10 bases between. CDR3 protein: CASSLGGGASYNEQFF. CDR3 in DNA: TGTGCCAGCAGCTTAGGGGGCGGGGCCTCCTACAATGAGCAGTTCTTC.

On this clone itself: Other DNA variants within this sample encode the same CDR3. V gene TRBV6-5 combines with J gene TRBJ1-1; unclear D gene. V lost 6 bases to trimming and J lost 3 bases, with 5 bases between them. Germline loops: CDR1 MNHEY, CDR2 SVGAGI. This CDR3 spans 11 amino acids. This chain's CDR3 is CASRRDTEAFF. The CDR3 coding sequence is TGTGCCAGCAGGCGGGACACTGAAGCTTTCTTT.

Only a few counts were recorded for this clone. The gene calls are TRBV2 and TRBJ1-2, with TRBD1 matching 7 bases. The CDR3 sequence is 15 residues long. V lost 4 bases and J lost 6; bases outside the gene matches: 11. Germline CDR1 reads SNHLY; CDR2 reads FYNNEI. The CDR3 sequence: CASSATGVGVDGYTF. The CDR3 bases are TGTGCCAGCAGTGCCACAGGGGTCGGGGTCGATGGCTACACCTTC. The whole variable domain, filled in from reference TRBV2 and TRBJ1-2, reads EPEVTQTPSHQVTQMGQEVILRCVPISNHLYFYWYRQILGQKVEFLVSFYNNEISEKSEIFDDQFSVERPDGSNFTLKIRSTKLEDSAMYFCASSATGVGVDGYTFGSGTRLTVV.

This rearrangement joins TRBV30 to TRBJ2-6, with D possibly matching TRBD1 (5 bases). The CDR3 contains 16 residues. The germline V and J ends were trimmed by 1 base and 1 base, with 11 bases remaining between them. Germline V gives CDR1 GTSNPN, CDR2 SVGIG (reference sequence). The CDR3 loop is CAWSAGFPSGANVLTF. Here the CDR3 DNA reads TGTGCCTGGAGTGCAGGGTTCCCTTCTGGGGCCAACGTCCTGACTTTC.

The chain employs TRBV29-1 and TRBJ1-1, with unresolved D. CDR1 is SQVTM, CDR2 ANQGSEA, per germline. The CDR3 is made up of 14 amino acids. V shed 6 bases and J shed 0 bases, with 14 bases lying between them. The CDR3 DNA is TGCAGCGTCCTGCTCGGGAGAGTGAACACTGAAGCTTTCTTT. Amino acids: CSVLLGRVNTEAFF.

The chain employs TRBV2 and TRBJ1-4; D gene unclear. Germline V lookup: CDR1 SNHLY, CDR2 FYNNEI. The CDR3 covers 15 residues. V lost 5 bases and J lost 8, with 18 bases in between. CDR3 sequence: CASSTDPVLREKLFF. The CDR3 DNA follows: TGTGCCAGCAGTACCGACCCGGTCCTGCGGGAAAAACTGTTTTTT.

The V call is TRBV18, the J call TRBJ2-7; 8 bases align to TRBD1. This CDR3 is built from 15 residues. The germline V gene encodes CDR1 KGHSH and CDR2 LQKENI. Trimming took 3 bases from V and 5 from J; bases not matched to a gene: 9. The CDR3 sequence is CASSPVQGANNEQYF. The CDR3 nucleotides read TGTGCCAGCTCACCGGTGCAGGGGGCGAACAACGAGCAGTACTTC.